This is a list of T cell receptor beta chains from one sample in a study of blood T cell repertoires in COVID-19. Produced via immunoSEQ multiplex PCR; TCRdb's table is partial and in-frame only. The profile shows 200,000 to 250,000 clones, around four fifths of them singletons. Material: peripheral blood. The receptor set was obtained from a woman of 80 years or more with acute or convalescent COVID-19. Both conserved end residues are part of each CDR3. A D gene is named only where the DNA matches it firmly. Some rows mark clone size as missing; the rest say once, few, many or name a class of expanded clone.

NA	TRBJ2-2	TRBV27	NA	CASSLSGTLPGELFF	TGTGCCAGCAGTTTGAGTGGTACCCTACCCGGGGAGCTGTTTTTT
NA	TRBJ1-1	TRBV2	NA	CASSERGGNLGEAFF	TGTGCCAGCAGTGAAAGGGGGGGAAATCTCGGTGAAGCTTTCTTT
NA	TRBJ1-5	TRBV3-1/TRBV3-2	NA	CASSLKCRTGNQPQHF	TGTGCCAGCAGCCTCAAGTGTCGGACAGGCAATCAGCCCCAGCATTTT
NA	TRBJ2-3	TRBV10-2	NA	CASRDSDTDTQYF	TGCGCCAGCAGGGACTCTGACACAGATACGCAGTATTTT
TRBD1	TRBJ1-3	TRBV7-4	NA	CASSQTGAGNTIYF	TGTGCCAGCAGCCAGACAGGGGCCGGAAACACCATATATTTT
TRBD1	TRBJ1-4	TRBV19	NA	CASQTGGDEKLFF	TGTGCCAGTCAGACAGGGGGCGATGAAAAACTGTTTTTT
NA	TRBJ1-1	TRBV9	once	CASSNGGDTEAFF	TGTGCCAGCAGCAACGGGGGGGATACTGAAGCTTTCTTT
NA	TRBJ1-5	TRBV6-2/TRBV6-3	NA	CASSHSRGNQPQHF	TGTGCCAGCAGTCACTCGAGAGGAAATCAGCCCCAGCATTTT
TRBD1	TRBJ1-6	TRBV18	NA	CASLRDRGSPLHF	TGTGCCAGCCTCCGTGACAGGGGTTCACCCCTCCACTTT
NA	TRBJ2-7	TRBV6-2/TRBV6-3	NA	CASSYRLATDYEQYF	TGTGCCAGCAGTTACAGGCTAGCGACAGACTACGAGCAGTACTTC
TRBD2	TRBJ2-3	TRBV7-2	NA	CASSFGGRGSDTQYF	TGTGCCAGCAGCTTCGGCGGGAGAGGATCAGATACGCAGTATTTT
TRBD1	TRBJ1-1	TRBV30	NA	CAWSGQGVRAFF	TGTGCCTGGAGCGGACAGGGGGTTCGAGCTTTCTTT
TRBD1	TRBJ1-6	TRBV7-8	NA	CASSPDRGNSPLHF	TGTGCCAGCAGCCCCGACAGGGGAAATTCACCCCTCCACTTT
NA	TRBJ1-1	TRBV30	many	CAWSGTTNTEAFF	TGTGCCTGGTCCGGGACAACCAACACTGAAGCTTTCTTT
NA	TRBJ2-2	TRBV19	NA	CATGEATGELFF	TGTGCCACTGGCGAGGCCACCGGGGAGCTGTTTTTT
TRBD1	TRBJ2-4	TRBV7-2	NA	CASSPRGFRGTAKNIQYF	TGTGCCAGCAGCCCTAGGGGTTTCAGGGGGACGGCCAAAAACATTCAGTACTTC
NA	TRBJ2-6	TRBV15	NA	CATSRGPSQASGANVLTF	TGTGCCACCAGCAGAGGGCCATCTCAGGCCTCTGGGGCCAACGTCCTGACTTTC
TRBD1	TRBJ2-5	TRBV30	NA	CAWRVGTGQETQYF	TGTGCCTGGAGGGTCGGGACAGGGCAAGAGACCCAGTACTTC
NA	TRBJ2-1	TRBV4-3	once	CASSQDWGGATYNEQFF	TGCGCCAGCAGCCAAGATTGGGGCGGGGCGACCTACAATGAGCAGTTCTTC
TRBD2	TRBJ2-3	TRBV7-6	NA	CASTPRNSGGTDTQYF	TGTGCCAGCACCCCCCGAAATAGCGGGGGCACAGATACGCAGTATTTT
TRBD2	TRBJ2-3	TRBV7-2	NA	CASSLGSSGGAGTDTQYF	TGTGCCAGCAGCTTAGGGTCTAGCGGGGGGGCTGGCACAGATACGCAGTATTTT
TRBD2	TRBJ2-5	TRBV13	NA	CASSVGYGGRGLAVGAETQYF	TGTGCCAGCAGCGTAGGTTACGGGGGTCGTGGACTAGCGGTGGGGGCAGAGACCCAGTACTTC
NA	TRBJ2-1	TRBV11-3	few	CASSFRNNEQFF	TGTGCCAGCAGCTTCCGTAACAATGAGCAGTTCTTC
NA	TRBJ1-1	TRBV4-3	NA	CASSQDWRVRNTEAFF	TGCGCCAGCAGCCAAGATTGGAGGGTGAGGAACACTGAAGCTTTCTTT
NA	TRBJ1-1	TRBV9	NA	CASSAESGLTEAFF	TGTGCCAGCAGCGCAGAATCAGGGTTGACTGAAGCTTTCTTT
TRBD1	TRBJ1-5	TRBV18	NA	CASSPETGAQPQHF	TGTGCCAGCTCACCAGAGACAGGGGCTCAGCCCCAGCATTTT
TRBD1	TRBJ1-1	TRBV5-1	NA	CASSTDWTGGVGEAFF	TGCGCCAGCAGCACCGACTGGACAGGGGGCGTGGGTGAAGCTTTCTTT
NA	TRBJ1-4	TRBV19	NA	CASSNPGGMTNEKLFF	TGTGCCAGTAGTAACCCCGGGGGTATGACTAATGAAAAACTGTTTTTT
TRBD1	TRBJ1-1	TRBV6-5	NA	CASRGDRVLNTEAFF	TGTGCCAGCAGGGGGGACAGGGTCTTGAACACTGAAGCTTTCTTT
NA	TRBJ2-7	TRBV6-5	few	CASSQGGQYYEQYF	TGTGCCAGCAGCCAAGGAGGCCAGTACTACGAGCAGTACTTC
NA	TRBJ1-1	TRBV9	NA	CASSVVGENTEAFF	TGTGCCAGCAGCGTAGTAGGGGAGAACACTGAAGCTTTCTTT
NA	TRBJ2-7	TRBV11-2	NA	CASSLGDISSYEQYF	TGTGCCAGCAGCCTAGGGGACATCAGCTCCTACGAGCAGTACTTC
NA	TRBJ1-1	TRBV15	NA	CATSRPQGGFTEAFF	TGTGCCACCAGCAGACCACAGGGCGGTTTCACTGAAGCTTTCTTT
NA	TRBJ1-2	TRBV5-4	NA	CASSSIPTAQNYGYTF	TGTGCCAGCAGCTCGATCCCCACCGCCCAGAACTATGGCTACACCTTC
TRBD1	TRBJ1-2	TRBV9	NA	CASSGYRGDGYTF	TGTGCCAGCAGCGGTTACAGGGGTGATGGCTACACCTTC
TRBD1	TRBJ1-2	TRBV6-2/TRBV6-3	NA	CASGQTGSVHYGYTF	TGTGCCAGCGGCCAGACAGGGAGTGTTCACTATGGCTACACCTTC